The clone carrying this TCR beta chain occurred many times. The CDR3 totals 15 residues. The V end lost 0 bases, the J end lost 2 bases, and 11 bases lay between the germline ends. Germline assignment: CDR1 SGHRS and CDR2 YFSETQ. This sample is drawn from a study of CD8+CD57+ T cells in acquired aplastic anemia. Sequencing was done on patients that had shown CD8+CD57+ cell expansion by flow cytometry. Genomic DNA was employed as the template in profiling TCR beta VDJ and CDR3. TCRdb analysed the reads with MiXCR anew, one entry per CDR3 protein. The sample has around 120,000 distinct CDR3 sequences; less than 50% are singletons.

This TCR was sampled from a human donor with aplastic anemia. The sample was sorted CD4+, CD8+, or CD8+CD57+ T cells (not recorded which) from PBMCs. The chain combines TRBV5-1 with TRBJ2-5; possibly TRBD1 for D (6 bases). The CDR3 is CASSLAGTFQETQYF. The CDR3 bases are TGCGCCAGCAGCTTGGCTGGGACATTTCAAGAGACCCAGTACTTC.